The present TCR beta chain was sequenced within a study of blood T cell repertoires in COVID-19. The overall study: The United States, Italy and Spain provided the acute and convalescent COVID-19 samples. PBMCs, B-cell-depleted T cells, or T cells provided the cDNA or gDNA that made up the material.

Original data processing: Cell counts per sample came from amplifying reference gene primers. Sequencing was performed with immunoSEQ multiplex PCR; in TCRdb, only in-frame clones are kept and a portion is missing. V and J calls and clone size are as listed in that table; D and trimming were resolved from the DNA. The sample consists of tens of thousands of clones, 65% to 85% of them appearing once. The CDR3 totals 13 residues. The germline V gene has CDR1 LNHDA and CDR2 SQIVND (reference sequence). V gave up 9 bases and J gave up 3 bases, with 14 bases separating them. Sequencing used peripheral blood. The chain links TRBV19 to TRBJ1-2; D remains unclear. This receptor was obtained from an elderly man with active or convalescent COVID-19. CDR3 sequence (DNA): TGTGCCAGCACAGAAAGTGGTGACTATGGCTACACCTTC. Translated, it gives CASTESGDYGYTF.